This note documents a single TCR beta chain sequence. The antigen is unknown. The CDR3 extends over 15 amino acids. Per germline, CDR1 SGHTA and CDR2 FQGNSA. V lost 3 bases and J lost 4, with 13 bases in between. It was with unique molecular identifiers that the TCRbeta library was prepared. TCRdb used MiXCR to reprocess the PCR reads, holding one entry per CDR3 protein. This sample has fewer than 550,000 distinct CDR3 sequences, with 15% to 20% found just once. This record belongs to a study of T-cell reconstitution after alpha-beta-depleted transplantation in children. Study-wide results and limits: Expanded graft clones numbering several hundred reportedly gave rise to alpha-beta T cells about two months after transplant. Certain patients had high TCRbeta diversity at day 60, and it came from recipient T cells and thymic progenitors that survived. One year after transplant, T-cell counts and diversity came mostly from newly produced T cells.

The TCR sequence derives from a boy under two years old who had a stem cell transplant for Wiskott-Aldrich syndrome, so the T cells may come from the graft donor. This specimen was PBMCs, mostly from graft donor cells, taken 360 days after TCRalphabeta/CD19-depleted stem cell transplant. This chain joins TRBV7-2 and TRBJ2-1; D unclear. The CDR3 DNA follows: TGTGCCAGCAGCTTTAGTAGAGCGTCTTACAATGAGCAGTTCTTC. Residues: CASSFSRASYNEQFF.